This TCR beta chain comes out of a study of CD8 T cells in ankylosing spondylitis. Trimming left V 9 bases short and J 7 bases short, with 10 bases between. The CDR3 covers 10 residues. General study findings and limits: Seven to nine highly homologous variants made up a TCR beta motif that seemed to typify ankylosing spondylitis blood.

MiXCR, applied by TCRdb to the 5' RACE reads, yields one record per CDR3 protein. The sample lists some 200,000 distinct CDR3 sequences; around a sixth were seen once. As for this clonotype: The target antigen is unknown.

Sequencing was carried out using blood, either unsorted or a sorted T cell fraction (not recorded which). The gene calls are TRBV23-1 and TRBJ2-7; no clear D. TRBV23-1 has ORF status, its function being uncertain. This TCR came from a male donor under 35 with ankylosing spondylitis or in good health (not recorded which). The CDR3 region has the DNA TGCGCCAGTTGGTGGCGGGAGCAGTACTTC. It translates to CASWWREQYF.